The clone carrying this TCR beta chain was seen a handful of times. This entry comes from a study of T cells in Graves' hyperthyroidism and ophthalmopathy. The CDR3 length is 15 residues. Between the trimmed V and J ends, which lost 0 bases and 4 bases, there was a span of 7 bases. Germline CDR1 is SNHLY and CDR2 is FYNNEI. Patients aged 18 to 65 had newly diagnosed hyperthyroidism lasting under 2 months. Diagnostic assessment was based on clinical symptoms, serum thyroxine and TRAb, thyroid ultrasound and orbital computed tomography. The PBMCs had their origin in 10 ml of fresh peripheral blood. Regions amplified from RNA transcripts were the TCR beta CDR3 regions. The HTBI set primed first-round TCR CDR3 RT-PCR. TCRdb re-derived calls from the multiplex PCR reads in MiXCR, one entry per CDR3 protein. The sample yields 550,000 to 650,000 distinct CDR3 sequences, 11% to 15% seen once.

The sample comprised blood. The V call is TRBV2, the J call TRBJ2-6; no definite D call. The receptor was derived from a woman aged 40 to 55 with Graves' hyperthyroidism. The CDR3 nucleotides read TGTGCCAGCAGTGAAGCGCTTTTGGGGGCCAACGTCCTGACTTTC. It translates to CASSEALLGANVLTF.